This T cell receptor beta chain was observed in a study of T-cell reconstitution after alpha-beta-depleted transplantation in children. Unique molecular identifiers were built into the TCRbeta library. TCRdb redid the calling of the PCR reads with MiXCR, one entry per CDR3 protein. Of thousands of distinct CDR3 sequences listed, under 15% were seen once; the top ten hold around 6%. By sample fraction, this clonotype is medium-sized. No antigen is known for it. Study-level findings and limits: At day 60, the high TCRbeta diversity found in some patients originated from recipient T cells and thymic progenitors that had survived. Newly made T cells mostly supplied T-cell counts and diversity one year after transplant. Expanded clones from the graft, numbering several hundred, reportedly supplied alpha-beta T cells about two months after transplant.

Germline trimming cut 6 bases from V and 0 bases from J; bases unmatched to any gene: 2. The germline CDR1 and CDR2 sequences are SEHNR and FQNEAQ (reference sequence). CDR3 length: 14 residues. This TCR came from a boy younger than 18 with acute lymphoblastic leukemia, due to receive a stem cell transplant. Sequencing was performed on PBMCs, taken before TCRalphabeta/CD19-depleted stem cell transplant. The V call is TRBV7-9, the J call TRBJ2-1, with 7 bases fitting TRBD2. CDR3 loop: CASSRGSSYNEQFF. The CDR3 DNA follows: TGTGCCAGCAGTCGCGGGAGCTCCTACAATGAGCAGTTCTTC.